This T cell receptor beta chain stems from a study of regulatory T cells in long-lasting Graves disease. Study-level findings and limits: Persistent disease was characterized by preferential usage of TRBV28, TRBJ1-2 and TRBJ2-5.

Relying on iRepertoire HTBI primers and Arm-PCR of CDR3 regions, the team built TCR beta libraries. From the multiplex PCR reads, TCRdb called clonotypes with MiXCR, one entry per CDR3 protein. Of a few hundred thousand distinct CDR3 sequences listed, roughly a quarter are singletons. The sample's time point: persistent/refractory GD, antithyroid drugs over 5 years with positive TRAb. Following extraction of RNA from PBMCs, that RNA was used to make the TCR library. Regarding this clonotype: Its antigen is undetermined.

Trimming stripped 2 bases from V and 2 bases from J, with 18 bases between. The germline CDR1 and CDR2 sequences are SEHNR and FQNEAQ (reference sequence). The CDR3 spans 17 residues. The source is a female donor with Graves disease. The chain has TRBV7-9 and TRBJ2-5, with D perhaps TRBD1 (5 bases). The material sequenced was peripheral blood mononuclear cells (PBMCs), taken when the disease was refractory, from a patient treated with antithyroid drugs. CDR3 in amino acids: CASSLNRVRQKQETQYF. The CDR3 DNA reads TGTGCCAGCAGCTTAAATCGGGTGCGACAGAAACAAGAGACCCAGTACTTC.